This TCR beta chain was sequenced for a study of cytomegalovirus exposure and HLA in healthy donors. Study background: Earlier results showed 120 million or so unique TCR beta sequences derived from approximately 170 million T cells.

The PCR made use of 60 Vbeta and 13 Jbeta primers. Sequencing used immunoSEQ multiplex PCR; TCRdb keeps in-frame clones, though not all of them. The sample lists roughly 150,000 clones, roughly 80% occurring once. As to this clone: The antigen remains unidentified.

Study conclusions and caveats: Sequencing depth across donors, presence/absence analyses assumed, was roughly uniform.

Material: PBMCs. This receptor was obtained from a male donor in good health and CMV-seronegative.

The CDR3 DNA sequence: TGTGCCAGCAGCCCACAGGGCTTGGATGAAAAACTGTTTTTT. This codes for CASSPQGLDEKLFF. The rearrangement uses TRBV6-1 and TRBJ1-4; a weak D match, TRBD1 (6 bases). CDR1 is MNHNS and CDR2 is SASEGT in the germline V gene. V shed 6 bases and J shed 6 bases, with 14 bases lying between them. This CDR3 is 14 amino acids long.